A single sample is the source of the 13 T cell receptor beta chains below, sequenced in a study of cytomegalovirus exposure and HLA in healthy donors. Generated by immunoSEQ multiplex PCR, the TCRdb table keeps only in-frame clones and is missing some. Among 110,000 or so clones listed, under 85% were seen once. What was sequenced was PBMCs. The receptors were sampled from a young woman in good health and CMV-seronegative.

This chain connects TRBV27 to TRBJ2-1; a weak D match, TRBD2 (5 bases). V dropped 3 bases and J dropped 9 bases, with 9 bases sitting between them. Germline V gives CDR1 MNHEY, CDR2 SMNVEV (reference sequence). The CDR3 sequence is 12 residues long. This chain's CDR3 is CASSLNSAEQFF. The CDR3 nucleotides read TGTGCCAGCAGTTTGAATAGCGCTGAGCAGTTCTTC.

The chain uses TRBV5-1 and TRBJ1-6, with 7 bases lining up with TRBD1. The CDR3 runs to 19 residues. V lost 0 bases and J lost 1; bases outside the gene matches: 10. CDR1 is SGHRS and CDR2 is YFSETQ in the germline V gene. The CDR3 sequence is CASSLVTSAGQSYNSPLHF. CDR3 nucleotide sequence: TGCGCCAGCAGCTTGGTTACTTCTGCGGGACAGTCCTATAATTCACCCCTCCACTTT.

This chain connects TRBV13 to TRBJ2-3; TRBD1 matches 11 bases. This CDR3 spans 15 amino acids. Germline V gene data show CDR1 as PRHDT and CDR2 as FYEKMQ (reference sequence). Losses at the gene ends were 5 bases for V and 3 bases for J; bases not matched to a gene: 4. The CDR3 DNA is TGTGCCAGCAGCACCGGACAGGGGGCAACAGATACGCAGTATTTT. The encoded protein is CASSTGQGATDTQYF.

This clone was observed a handful of times. The chain couples TRBV11-3 to TRBJ2-2; no definite D call. This CDR3 is built from 13 residues. V gave up 1 base and J gave up 4 bases, with 4 bases separating them. Per the germline V gene, CDR1 is SGHNT and CDR2 is YENEEA. CDR3 nucleotides: TGTGCCAGCAGCTTAGCGTCCACCGGGGAGCTGTTTTTT. It translates to CASSLASTGELFF.

V and J are TRBV28 and TRBJ2-2; D is ambiguous. Germline values: CDR1 MDHEN, CDR2 SYDVKM. CDR3 size: 15 residues. The V end was cut by 5 bases, the J end by 3 bases, with 13 bases between. CDR3: CASSRVVGHTGELFF. CDR3 sequence (DNA): TGTGCCAGCAGTCGGGTGGTCGGTCACACCGGGGAGCTGTTTTTT. Using reference TRBV28 and TRBJ2-2 for the parts outside the CDR3, the full variable domain is DVKVTQSSRYLVKRTGEKVFLECVQDMDHENMFWYRQDPGLGLRLIYFSYDVKMKEKGDIPEGYSVSREKKERFSLILESASTNQTSMYLCASSRVVGHTGELFFGEGSRLTVL.

The genes are TRBV29-1 and TRBJ1-2, with D possibly TRBD1 on 6 matching bases. V lost 1 base and J 8 bases, leaving 17 bases between the germline ends. Germline lookup yields CDR1 SQVTM and CDR2 ANQGSEA. The CDR3 spans 14 residues. CDR3 bases: TGCAGCGTTGAAGCCGGGGTGGGGGCTCGGGGCTACACCTTC. The encoded protein is CSVEAGVGARGYTF.

This chain uses TRBV7-9 with TRBJ2-1; 9 bases are shared with TRBD1. The CDR3 has 15 residues. V trimming: 5 bases; J trimming: 8 bases; junction bases outside the gene matches: 10. Germline V gives CDR1 SEHNR, CDR2 FQNEAQ (reference sequence). DNA for the CDR3: TGTGCCAGCAGCACTCCCGGGACAGGGATCCATGAGCAGTTCTTC. Protein product: CASSTPGTGIHEQFF.

This sequence joins TRBV2 and TRBJ1-5; 10 nucleotides line up with TRBD1. The germline V gene encodes CDR1 SNHLY and CDR2 FYNNEI. CDR3 length equals 17 residues. V shed 5 bases and J 6 bases; nucleotides not matched to a gene: 13. The CDR3 spells CASSSLGTGVSGQPQHF. CDR3 in DNA: TGTGCCAGCAGTTCCCTAGGGACAGGGGTCTCGGGTCAGCCCCAGCATTTT.

The chain has TRBV25-1 and TRBJ2-5; TRBD1 might be the D (6 bases). With 4 bases removed from V and 4 bases from J, the gap between germline ends came to 16 bases. From germline, CDR1 is MGHDK and CDR2 SYGVNS. The CDR3 is 15 amino acids. Here the CDR3 reads CASSAANRVPETQYF. CDR3 bases: TGTGCCAGCAGTGCCGCTAACAGGGTCCCAGAGACCCAGTACTTC. Combining the CDR3 with reference TRBV25-1 and TRBJ2-5 gives the whole variable domain EADIYQTPRYLVIGTGKKITLECSQTMGHDKMYWYQQDPGMELHLIHYSYGVNSTEKGDLSSESTVSRIRTEHFPLTLESARPSHTSQYLCASSAANRVPETQYFGPGTRLLVL.

The chain is built from TRBV4-1 and TRBJ2-1; D uncertain. This CDR3 has 12 residues. The V gene's germline CDR1 is MGHRA and CDR2 YSYEKL. V was shortened by 4 bases and J by 8 bases, with 9 bases between the two germline ends. CDR3 in DNA: TGCGCCAGCAGCCCTCTTGGCCATGAGCAGTTCTTC. Translation: CASSPLGHEQFF.

This clone has only one observation. The chain has TRBV6-1 and TRBJ2-2; tentatively, D is TRBD1 (5 bases). CDR1 MNHNS and CDR2 SASEGT come from the germline V gene. The CDR3 is 16 amino acids. Trimming pared 2 bases from V and 6 bases from J, leaving 16 bases between. The CDR3 DNA reads TGTGCCAGCAGTGAATCCCCCCTGACAGTACCCGGGGAGCTGTTTTTT. This encodes CASSESPLTVPGELFF.

The V and J genes are TRBV10-3 and TRBJ1-2, with TRBD1 matching 7 bases. From germline, CDR1 is ENHRY and CDR2 SYGVKD. The CDR3 sequence is 14 residues long. Trimming at V came to 4 bases and at J to 4 bases, leaving 6 bases not matched to a gene. The CDR3 DNA sequence: TGTGCCATCAGTGTTTGGGACAGCTTCTATGGCTACACCTTC. The encoded protein is CAISVWDSFYGYTF.

The V and J genes are TRBV14 and TRBJ1-1; TRBD1 aligns across 8 bases. The germline CDR1 and CDR2 sequences are SGHDN and FVKESK. V trimming: 4 bases; J trimming: 7 bases; junction bases outside the gene matches: 5. This CDR3 region has 13 residues. In DNA, the CDR3 is TGTGCCAGCAGCCCCAGGGGGCTGGGTGAAGCTTTCTTT. The encoded protein is CASSPRGLGEAFF.